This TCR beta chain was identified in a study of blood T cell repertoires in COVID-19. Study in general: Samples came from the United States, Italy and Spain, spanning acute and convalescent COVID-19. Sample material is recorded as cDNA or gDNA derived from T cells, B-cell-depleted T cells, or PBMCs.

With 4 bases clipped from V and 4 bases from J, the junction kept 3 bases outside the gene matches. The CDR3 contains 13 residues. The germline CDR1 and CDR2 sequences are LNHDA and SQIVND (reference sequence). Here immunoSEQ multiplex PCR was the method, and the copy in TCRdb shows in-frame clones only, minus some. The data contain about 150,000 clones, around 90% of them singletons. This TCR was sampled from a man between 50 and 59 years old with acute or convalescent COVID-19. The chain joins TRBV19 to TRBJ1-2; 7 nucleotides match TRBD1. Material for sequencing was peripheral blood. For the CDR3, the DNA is TGTGCCAGTAGTAACCGGGACAGCTATGGCTACACCTTC. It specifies CASSNRDSYGYTF.